This T cell receptor beta chain was retrieved from a study of cytomegalovirus exposure and HLA in healthy donors. Study results and caveats: V- and J-gene trimming of TCR beta was linked (in a later analysis) to a missense DCLRE1C variant. Earlier results showed most TCR beta V segments being productive about 90% or about 30% of the time. Accurate prediction of HLA-A and HLA-B alleles (for most subjects) was reportedly achieved from TCR beta sequences.

Primers: 60 Vbeta forward and 13 Jbeta reverse. TCRdb's table, derived via immunoSEQ multiplex PCR, lists solely in-frame clones and lacks some. The profile covers 90,000 to 100,000 clones, with about 80% appearing a single time and roughly 2% taken by the ten largest. This clone was counted only a few times. Antigen specificity is unknown. This CDR3 spans 15 amino acids. Trimming at V came to 5 bases and at J to 8 bases, leaving 10 bases not matched to a gene. Germline V CDR1 and CDR2: SNHLY, FYNNEI. The rearrangement joins TRBV2 to TRBJ1-5, with TRBD1 matching over 9 bases. Sequencing was performed on PBMCs. The source of this sequence is a man between 35 and 55 years old in good health and CMV-seronegative. The CDR3, as DNA: TGTGCCAGCAGTAAGACAGGGGGGGTTCCCGAGCCCCAGCATTTT. Translating it yields CASSKTGGVPEPQHF.